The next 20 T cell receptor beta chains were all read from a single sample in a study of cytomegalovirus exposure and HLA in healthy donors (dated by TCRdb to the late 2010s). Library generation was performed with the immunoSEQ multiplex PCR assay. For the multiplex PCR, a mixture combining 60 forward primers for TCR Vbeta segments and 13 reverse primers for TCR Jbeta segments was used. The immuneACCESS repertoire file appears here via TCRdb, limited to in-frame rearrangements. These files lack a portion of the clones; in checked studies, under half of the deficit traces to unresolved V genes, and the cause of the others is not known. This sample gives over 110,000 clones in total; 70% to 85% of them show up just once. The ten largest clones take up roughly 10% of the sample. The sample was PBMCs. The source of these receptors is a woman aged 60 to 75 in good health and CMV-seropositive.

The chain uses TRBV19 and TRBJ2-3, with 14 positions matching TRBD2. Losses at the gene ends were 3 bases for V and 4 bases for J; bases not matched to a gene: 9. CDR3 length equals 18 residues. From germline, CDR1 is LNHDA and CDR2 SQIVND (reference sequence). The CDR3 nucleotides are TGTGCCAGTAGTATCCCCCCGACTAGCGGGAGGGCCGCAGATACGCAGTATTTT. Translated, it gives CASSIPPTSGRAADTQYF.

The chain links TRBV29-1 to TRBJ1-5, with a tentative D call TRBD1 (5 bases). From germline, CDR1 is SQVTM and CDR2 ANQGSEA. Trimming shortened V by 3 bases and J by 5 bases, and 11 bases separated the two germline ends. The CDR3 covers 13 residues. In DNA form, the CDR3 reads TGCAGCGTTGATCAGGGTATGGATCAGCCCCAGCATTTT. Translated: CSVDQGMDQPQHF.

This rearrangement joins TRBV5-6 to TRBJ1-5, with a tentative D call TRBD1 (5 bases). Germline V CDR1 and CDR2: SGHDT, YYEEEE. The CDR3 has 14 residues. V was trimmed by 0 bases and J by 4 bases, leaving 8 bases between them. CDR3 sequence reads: CASSLGQLNQPQHF. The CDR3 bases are TGTGCCAGCAGCTTGGGACAGTTGAATCAGCCCCAGCATTTT.

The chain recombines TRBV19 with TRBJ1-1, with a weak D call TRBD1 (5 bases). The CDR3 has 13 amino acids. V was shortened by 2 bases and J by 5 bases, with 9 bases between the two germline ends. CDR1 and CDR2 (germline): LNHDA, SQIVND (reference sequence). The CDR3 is CASSIQGGTEAFF. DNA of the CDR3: TGTGCCAGTAGTATACAGGGTGGGACTGAAGCTTTCTTT.

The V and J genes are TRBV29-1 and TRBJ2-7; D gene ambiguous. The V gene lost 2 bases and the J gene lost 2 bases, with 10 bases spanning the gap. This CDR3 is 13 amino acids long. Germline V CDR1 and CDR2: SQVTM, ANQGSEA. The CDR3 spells CSVEFESPYEQYF. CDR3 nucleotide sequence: TGCAGCGTTGAATTTGAGAGTCCCTACGAGCAGTACTTC.

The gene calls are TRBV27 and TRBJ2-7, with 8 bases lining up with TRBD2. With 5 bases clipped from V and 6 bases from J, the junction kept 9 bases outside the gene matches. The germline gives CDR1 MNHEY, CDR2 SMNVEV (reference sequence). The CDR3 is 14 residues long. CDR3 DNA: TGTGCCAGCAGTACCATCGGAGGGACTAGCGAGCAGTACTTC. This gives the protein CASSTIGGTSEQYF.

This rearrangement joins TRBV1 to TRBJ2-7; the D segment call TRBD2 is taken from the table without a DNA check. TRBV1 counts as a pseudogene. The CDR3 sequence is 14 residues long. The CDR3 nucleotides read TGCACTCCGCGGGGGAGACAGCCCGAGGGCGAGCAGTACTTC. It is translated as CTPRGRQPEGEQYF.

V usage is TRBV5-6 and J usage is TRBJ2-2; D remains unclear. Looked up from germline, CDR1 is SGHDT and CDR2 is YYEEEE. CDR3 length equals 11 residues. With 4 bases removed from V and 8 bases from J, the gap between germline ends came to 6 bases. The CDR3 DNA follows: TGTGCCAGCAGCCAGACAGGGGAGCTGTTTTTT. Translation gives CASSQTGELFF.

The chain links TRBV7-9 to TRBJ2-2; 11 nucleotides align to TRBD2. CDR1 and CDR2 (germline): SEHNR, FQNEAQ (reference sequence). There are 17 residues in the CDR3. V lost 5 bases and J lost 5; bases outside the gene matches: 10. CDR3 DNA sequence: TGTGCCAGCAGCCCCAGGACGGTAGCGGGGGGGACCGGGGAGCTGTTTTTT. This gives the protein CASSPRTVAGGTGELFF.

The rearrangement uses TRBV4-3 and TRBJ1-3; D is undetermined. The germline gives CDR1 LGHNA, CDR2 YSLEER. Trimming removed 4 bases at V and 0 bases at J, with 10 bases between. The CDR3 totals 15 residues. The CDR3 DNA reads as TGCGCCAGCAGCCCCGCGGAAGTCTCTGGAAACACCATATATTTT. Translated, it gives CASSPAEVSGNTIYF.

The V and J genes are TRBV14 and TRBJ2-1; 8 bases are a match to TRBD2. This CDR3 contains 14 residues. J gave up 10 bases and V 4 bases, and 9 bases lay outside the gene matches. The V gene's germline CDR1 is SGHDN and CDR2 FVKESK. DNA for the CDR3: TGTGCCAGCAGCCCGGGACTAGGATTCGGGGAGCAGTTCTTC. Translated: CASSPGLGFGEQFF.

CDR3 sequence (DNA): TGTGCCAGCAGTTTTGGGCAGGGTATCGCCTACGAGCAGTACTTC. Encoded protein: CASSFGQGIAYEQYF. This sequence joins TRBV28 and TRBJ2-7; D might be TRBD1 (5 bases). The germline V and J ends were trimmed by 3 bases and 2 bases, with 14 bases remaining between them. Germline V gene lookup returns CDR1 MDHEN and CDR2 SYDVKM. This CDR3 region has 15 residues.

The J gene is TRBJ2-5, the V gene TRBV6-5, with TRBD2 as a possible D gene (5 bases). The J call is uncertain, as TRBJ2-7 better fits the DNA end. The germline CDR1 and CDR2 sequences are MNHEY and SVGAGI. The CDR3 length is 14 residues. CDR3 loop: CASEPRGGNYEQYF. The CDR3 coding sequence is TGTGCCAGCGAACCGAGAGGAGGAAACTACGAGCAGTACTTC.

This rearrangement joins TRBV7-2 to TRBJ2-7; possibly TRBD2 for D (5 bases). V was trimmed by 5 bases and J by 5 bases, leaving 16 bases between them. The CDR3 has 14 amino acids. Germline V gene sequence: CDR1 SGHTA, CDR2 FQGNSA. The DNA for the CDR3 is TGTGCCAGCAGCCCCCGGGTGGGAGACGACGAGCAGTACTTC. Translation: CASSPRVGDDEQYF.

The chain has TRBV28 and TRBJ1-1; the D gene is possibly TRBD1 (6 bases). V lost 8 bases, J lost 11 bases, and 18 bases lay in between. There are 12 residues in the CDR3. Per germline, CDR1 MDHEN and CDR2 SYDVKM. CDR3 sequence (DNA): TGTGCCAGCCTGTCTGGGGGCGCTTATGCTTTCTTT. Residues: CASLSGGAYAFF.

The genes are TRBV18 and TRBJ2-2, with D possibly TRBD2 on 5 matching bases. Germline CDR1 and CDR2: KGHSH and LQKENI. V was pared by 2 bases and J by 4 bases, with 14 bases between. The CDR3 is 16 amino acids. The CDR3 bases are TGTGCCAGCTCACCATCGGGGTCGAGGAGCACCGGGGAGCTGTTTTTT. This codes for CASSPSGSRSTGELFF.

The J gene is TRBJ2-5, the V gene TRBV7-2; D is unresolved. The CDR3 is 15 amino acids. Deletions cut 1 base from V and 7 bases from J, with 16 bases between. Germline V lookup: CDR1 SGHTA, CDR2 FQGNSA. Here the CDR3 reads CASSLDSTNRGTQYF. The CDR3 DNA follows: TGTGCCAGCAGCTTAGATTCCACTAATAGAGGGACCCAGTACTTC.

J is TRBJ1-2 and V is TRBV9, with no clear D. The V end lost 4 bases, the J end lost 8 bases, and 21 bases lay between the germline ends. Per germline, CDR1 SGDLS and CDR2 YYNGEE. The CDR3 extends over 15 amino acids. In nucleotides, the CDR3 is TGTGCCAGCAGCCTCCGGGTTCAAGGAGTTTTCGGCTACACCTTC. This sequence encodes CASSLRVQGVFGYTF.

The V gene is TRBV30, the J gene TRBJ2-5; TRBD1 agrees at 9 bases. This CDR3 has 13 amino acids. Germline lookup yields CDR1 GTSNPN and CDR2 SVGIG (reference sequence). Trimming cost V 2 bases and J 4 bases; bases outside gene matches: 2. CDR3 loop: CAWSKDRGETQYF. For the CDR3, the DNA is TGTGCCTGGAGTAAGGACAGGGGAGAGACCCAGTACTTC.

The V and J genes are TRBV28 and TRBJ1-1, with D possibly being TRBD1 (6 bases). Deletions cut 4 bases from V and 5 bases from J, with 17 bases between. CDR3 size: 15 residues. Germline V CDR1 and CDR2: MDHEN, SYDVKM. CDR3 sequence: CASSSEGGGRTEAFF. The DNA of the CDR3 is TGTGCCAGCAGTTCAGAGGGGGGGGGCCGGACTGAAGCTTTCTTT.